One and the same sample provided the 18 T cell receptor beta chains below, sequenced in a study of low-dose radiotherapy and immunotherapy resistance in tumors. Primers targeting TRAV and TRBV primed first-strand cDNA, covering alpha and beta chains. Both a constant-region primer and a V-primer adapter served to amplify TCRs across roughly 22 PCR cycles. TCRdb reanalysed the reads using MiXCR and keeps one entry per CDR3 protein. The profile shows some 85,000 distinct CDR3 sequences, 18% of them singletons. The time point was: before trial treatment. Here the sequenced sample was PBMCs, taken before treatment. These receptors came from a male donor with prostate cancer.

This clonotype turned up a few times. This rearrangement joins TRBV28 to TRBJ1-2; TRBD1 is a possible D gene (5 bases). The CDR3 runs 13 residues. The V end was cut by 6 bases, the J end by 4 bases, with 12 bases between. Germline CDR1 is MDHEN and CDR2 is SYDVKM. The CDR3 region has the DNA TGTGCCAGCAGCCGGGGCGCCGGCTATGGCTACACCTTC. This codes for CASSRGAGYGYTF.

Many counts were recorded for this clonotype. This chain connects TRBV24-1 to TRBJ2-3, with TRBD1 as a possible D gene (6 bases). Deletions cut 3 bases from V and 4 bases from J, with 16 bases between. There are 16 residues in the CDR3. From germline, CDR1 is KGHDR and CDR2 SFDVKD. CDR3 coding DNA: TGTGCCACCAGTGATAGGGGACAAAGGGTATCAGATACGCAGTATTTT. Translated, it gives CATSDRGQRVSDTQYF.

This clonotype was counted many times. The chain carries TRBV4-3 and TRBJ2-7, with 8 bases identical to TRBD1. The CDR3 length is 19 residues. Germline values: CDR1 LGHNA, CDR2 YSLEER. The V segment lost 0 bases and the J segment 7 bases; nucleotides outside the gene matches: 20. The CDR3 bases are TGCGCCAGCAGCCAAGATCCTTTGACAGGGGAAGGGTGGATGGATGAGCAGTACTTC. This codes for CASSQDPLTGEGWMDEQYF.

This clonotype was found many times. The rearrangement links TRBV7-2 to TRBJ2-3; 9 nucleotides agree with TRBD2. Looked up from germline, CDR1 is SGHTA and CDR2 is FQGNSA. The CDR3 runs 15 residues. With 2 bases clipped from V and 4 bases from J, the junction kept 4 bases outside the gene matches. In DNA, the CDR3 is TGTGCCAGCAGCTTACCTAGCGGGGTAGCAGATACGCAGTATTTT. Translated, it gives CASSLPSGVADTQYF.

This clonotype was seen ten or more times. The gene calls are TRBV2 and TRBJ2-7, with 8 bases aligning to TRBD2. Trimming took 5 bases from V and 6 from J; bases not matched to a gene: 6. Germline CDR1 SNHLY, CDR2 FYNNEI. This CDR3 spans 13 amino acids. The CDR3 DNA sequence: TGTGCCAGCAGTCCGGCCCTAGCGGGCGAGCAGTACTTC. It specifies CASSPALAGEQYF.

On this clonotype: It may be a read error: a sequence one base away is much more abundant. The rearrangement links TRBV7-3 to TRBJ2-1; TRBD1 aligns across 10 bases. Germline assignment: CDR1 SGHTA and CDR2 FQGTGA. The CDR3 has 15 residues. The CDR3 protein is CASSLIRDRGSEHFF. Written as DNA, the CDR3 is TGTGCCAGCAGCTTAATTAGGGACAGGGGCTCTGAGCACTTCTTC.

This clonotype was seen repeatedly, ten times or more. V is TRBV2 and J is TRBJ2-1; D remains ambiguous. Germline values: CDR1 SNHLY, CDR2 FYNNEI. The CDR3 runs 11 residues. Trimming left V 11 bases short and J 5 bases short, with 10 bases between. CDR3 residues: CALSLNNEQFF. CDR3 nucleotide sequence: TGTGCCCTGTCCCTTAACAATGAGCAGTTCTTC.

At least ten counts were recorded for this clonotype. A much more abundant neighbour one base away suggests this may be a read error. This chain links TRBV27 with TRBJ2-1; D unresolved. Trimming shortened V by 3 bases and J by 2 bases, and 2 bases separated the two germline ends. The CDR3 covers 12 residues. Germline lookup yields CDR1 MNHEY and CDR2 SMNVEV (reference sequence). CDR3 DNA sequence: TGTGCCAGCAGTTTCGCCTACAATGAGCAGTTCTTC. It encodes CASSFAYNEQFF.

This clonotype was picked up many times. The chain employs TRBV2 and TRBJ1-4; no reliable D call. Deletions cut 4 bases from V and 5 bases from J, with 8 bases between. The length of the CDR3 is 13 residues. Germline V gene sequence: CDR1 SNHLY, CDR2 FYNNEI. CDR3 residues: CASSGQTNEKLFF. The DNA for the CDR3 is TGTGCCAGCAGTGGTCAAACGAATGAAAAACTGTTTTTT. Full variable domain (outside the CDR3, taken from reference TRBV2 and TRBJ1-4): EPEVTQTPSHQVTQMGQEVILRCVPISNHLYFYWYRQILGQKVEFLVSFYNNEISEKSEIFDDQFSVERPDGSNFTLKIRSTKLEDSAMYFCASSGQTNEKLFFGSGTQLSVL.

The rearrangement links TRBV28 to TRBJ2-3, with D perhaps being TRBD1 or TRBD2 (5 bases each). Germline V gene data show CDR1 as MDHEN and CDR2 as SYDVKM. Deletions cut 2 bases from V and 1 base from J, with 10 bases between. The CDR3 loop spans 15 amino acids. CDR3 sequence: CASSLEGHGTDTQYF. CDR3 DNA: TGTGCCAGCAGTTTAGAGGGGCATGGCACAGATACGCAGTATTTT.

This clonotype was seen a single time. A far bigger clonotype differs at one base, so this is likely a read error. The gene calls are TRBV10-3 and TRBJ2-2, with a tentative D call TRBD1 (6 bases). CDR3 length: 15 residues. The V and J ends lost 5 bases and 2 bases respectively, with 12 bases between them. Germline CDR1 and CDR2: ENHRY and SYGVKD. CDR3 nucleotides: TGTGCCATCAGTTACCGGACAGTAAACACCGGGGAGCTGTTTTTT. It yields the protein CAISYRTVNTGELFF.

This clonotype was found many times. J is TRBJ2-1 and V is TRBV19, with D tentatively TRBD1 (5 bases). V lost 3 bases and J 5 bases, leaving 14 bases between the germline ends. Looked up from germline, CDR1 is LNHDA and CDR2 is SQIVND (reference sequence). The CDR3 has 15 amino acids. The CDR3 nucleotides are TGTGCCAGTAGTATTAATACAGGCCCAAACAATGAGCAGTTCTTC. Protein sequence: CASSINTGPNNEQFF.

V gene TRBV29-1 combines with J gene TRBJ2-7, with 10 bases fitting TRBD2. CDR3 length equals 14 residues. Trimming took 2 bases from V and 4 from J; bases not matched to a gene: 5. Germline lookup yields CDR1 SQVTM and CDR2 ANQGSEA. The CDR3 region has the DNA TGCAGCGTTGAACTAGCGGGAGTGGGGTACGAGCAGTACTTC. This codes for CSVELAGVGYEQYF.

CDR3 coding DNA: TGTGCCAGCAGCCCTCTTGGGAGGTCCGGGGAGCTGTTTTTT. It is translated as CASSPLGRSGELFF. J is TRBJ2-2 and V is TRBV3-1, with D possibly being TRBD2 (6 bases). Trimming stripped 4 bases from V and 6 bases from J, with 12 bases between. CDR3 length: 14 amino acids. CDR1 LGHDT and CDR2 YNNKEL come from the germline V gene (reference sequence).

This clonotype was observed at least ten times. The J gene is TRBJ1-4, the V gene TRBV4-1; 11 bases line up with TRBD1. The CDR3 consists of 14 residues. The germline V gene encodes CDR1 MGHRA and CDR2 YSYEKL. Losses at the gene ends were 4 bases for V and 8 bases for J; bases not matched to a gene: 3. The CDR3 region has the DNA TGCGCCAGCAGCCTCGGGACAGGGGGAGAAAAACTGTTTTTT. This codes for CASSLGTGGEKLFF.

With respect to this clonotype: A read error is possible here, since a much larger clone lies one base away. The chain has TRBV10-3 and TRBJ2-5, with TRBD1 as a possible D gene (5 bases). The CDR3 runs 14 residues. V lost 0 bases to trimming and J lost 5 bases, with 10 bases between them. Germline V CDR1 and CDR2: ENHRY, SYGVKD. The CDR3 nucleotides read TGTGCCATCAGTGAGTCGGTAGGGGCGGAGACCCAGTACTTC. Translation gives CAISESVGAETQYF.

There are many counts of this clonotype. The V and J genes are TRBV28 and TRBJ2-5; D remains ambiguous. The germline gives CDR1 MDHEN, CDR2 SYDVKM. Trimming cost V 2 bases and J 2 bases, with 12 bases left between them. The CDR3 length is 15 residues. The CDR3 nucleotides are TGTGCCAGCAGTTTAGAGGAGACAAATCAAGAGACCCAGTACTTC. It yields the protein CASSLEETNQETQYF. Using reference TRBV28 and TRBJ2-5 for the parts outside the CDR3, the full variable domain is DVKVTQSSRYLVKRTGEKVFLECVQDMDHENMFWYRQDPGLGLRLIYFSYDVKMKEKGDIPEGYSVSREKKERFSLILESASTNQTSMYLCASSLEETNQETQYFGPGTRLLVL.

This clonotype was counted ten times or more. The chain joins TRBV20-1 to TRBJ2-2; 8 bases match TRBD1. Germline V lookup: CDR1 DFQATT, CDR2 SNEGSKA (reference sequence). The CDR3 loop spans 14 amino acids. V shed 6 bases and J 0 bases; nucleotides not matched to a gene: 3. The CDR3 here is CSAKGQANTGELFF. As DNA, the CDR3 is TGCAGTGCGAAGGGACAGGCGAACACCGGGGAGCTGTTTTTT.